These T cell receptor beta chains were read from a single sample in a study of blood T cell repertoires in COVID-19. Generated by immunoSEQ multiplex PCR, the TCRdb table keeps only in-frame clones and is missing some. Of about 70,000 clones listed, roughly four fifths were seen once; the top ten hold 25% to 30%. Sequencing was carried out using peripheral blood. The receptors were gathered from an elderly woman with active or convalescent COVID-19. Both conserved end residues are part of each CDR3. D genes are given only for firm matches. Not every row has a clone size; where given, it reads once, few, many or a size class.

abundance	v_gene	j_gene	d_gene	CDR3nt	CDR3aa
NA	TRBV7-2	TRBJ1-4	NA	TGTGCCAGCAGCTTAGTGGCCGACAGGACCGTTAATGAAAAACTGTTTTTT	CASSLVADRTVNEKLFF
NA	TRBV23-1	TRBJ1-5	NA	TGCGCCAGCAGTCTTCCCGGGGGAAGCAATCAGCCCCAGCATTTT	CASSLPGGSNQPQHF
NA	TRBV12-5	TRBJ2-3	TRBD2	TGTGCTAGTGGTTACGATAGGAGACTAGCGGGTTTTAGCACAGATACGCAGTATTTT	CASGYDRRLAGFSTDTQYF
NA	TRBV5-4	TRBJ2-5	NA	TGTGCCAGCAGCTTGGCCAACATTTATGGCCAAGAGACCCAGTACTTC	CASSLANIYGQETQYF
NA	TRBV7-2	TRBJ2-7	NA	TGTGCCAGCAGCTTAGGAGGGGGAAACTACGAGCAGTACTTC	CASSLGGGNYEQYF
NA	TRBV30	TRBJ2-1	NA	TGTGCCTGGAGCCGGATCTTCCGGGAATGGAATGAGCAGTTCTTC	CAWSRIFREWNEQFF
NA	TRBV24-1	TRBJ1-1	NA	TGTGCCACCAGTGATCCCGGGAGTACTGAAGCTTTCTTT	CATSDPGSTEAFF
NA	TRBV7-2	TRBJ2-3	TRBD2	TGTGCCAGCAGCTGGAGAGCGGGGAGCACAGATACGCAGTATTTT	CASSWRAGSTDTQYF
few	TRBV2	TRBJ1-2	NA	TGTGCCAGCAGTGAAGGACAGAACCGAGGTTCCTATGGCTACACCTTC	CASSEGQNRGSYGYTF
NA	TRBV24-1	TRBJ2-1	NA	TGTGCCACCAGTGATCGAATACGGGGAGATGAGCAGTTCTTC	CATSDRIRGDEQFF
NA	TRBV6-5	TRBJ1-6	TRBD1	TGTGCCAGCAGTCAACAGGGGGTGTATAATTCACCCCTCCACTTT	CASSQQGVYNSPLHF
NA	TRBV7-3	TRBJ2-5	NA	TGTGCCAGCAGCCCTACCGGGGTTGCCCAAGAGACCCAGTACTTC	CASSPTGVAQETQYF
NA	TRBV5-4	TRBJ2-5	TRBD2	TGTGCCAGCAGCTCGATCAGCGGGGCCCAAGAGACCCAGTACTTC	CASSSISGAQETQYF
few	TRBV2	TRBJ1-1	NA	TGTGCCAGCAGTGAGACCAGGCCGAGGGCTGAAGCTTTCTTT	CASSETRPRAEAFF
NA	TRBV30	TRBJ1-1	NA	TGTGCCTGGAGTTTTTCGGGGAACACTGAAGCTTTCTTT	CAWSFSGNTEAFF
once	TRBV11-2	TRBJ1-4	NA	TGTGCCAGCAGCCCCACATGGAATGAAAAACTGTTTTTT	CASSPTWNEKLFF
NA	TRBV14	TRBJ1-2	TRBD1	TGTGCCAGCAGCCAAGATTGGGACAGCAACTATGGCTACACCTTC	CASSQDWDSNYGYTF
once	TRBV9	TRBJ1-1	NA	TGTGCCAGCAGCGTCACAGGGTACACTGAAGCTTTCTTT	CASSVTGYTEAFF
few	TRBV7-8	TRBJ2-2	NA	TGTGCCAGCAGCTTAGCTGTGAGACAGACCCGGCTGAACACCGGGGAGCTGTTTTTT	CASSLAVRQTRLNTGELFF